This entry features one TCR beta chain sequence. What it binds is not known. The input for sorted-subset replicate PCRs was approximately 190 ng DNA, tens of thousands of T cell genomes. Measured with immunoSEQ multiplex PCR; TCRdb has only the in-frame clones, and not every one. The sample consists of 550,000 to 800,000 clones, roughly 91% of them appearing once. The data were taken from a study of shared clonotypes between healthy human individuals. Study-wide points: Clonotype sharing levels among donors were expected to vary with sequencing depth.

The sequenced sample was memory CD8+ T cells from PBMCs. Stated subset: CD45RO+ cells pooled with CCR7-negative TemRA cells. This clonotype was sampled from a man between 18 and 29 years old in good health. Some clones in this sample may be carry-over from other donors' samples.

The CDR3 protein is CASSLTGGSTDTQYF. CDR3 nucleotides: TGTGCCAGCAGCTTAACCGGGGGAAGCACAGATACGCAGTATTTT. This sequence joins TRBV7-3 and TRBJ2-3; tentatively, D is TRBD2 (6 bases). The CDR3 is 15 residues long. V was cut by 0 bases and J by 0 bases, with 7 bases left in between. Germline V CDR1 and CDR2: SGHTA, FQGTGA.